This passage covers 29 T cell receptor beta chains from one sample sequenced in a study of CD8 T cells in ankylosing spondylitis. TCRdb called the 5' RACE reads again in MiXCR, with one record for every CDR3 protein. The data hold roughly 48,000 distinct CDR3 sequences, with approximately 7.4% observed a single time. Sequencing used blood, either unsorted or a sorted T cell fraction (not recorded which). The receptor source for this set is a female donor with ankylosing spondylitis or in good health (not recorded which).

In its sample, this clonotype was seen a few times. The chain uses TRBV5-1 and TRBJ2-3; TRBD1 agrees at 7 bases. The germline V gene has CDR1 SGHRS and CDR2 YFSETQ. The CDR3 is made up of 15 amino acids. V was pared by 2 bases and J by 2 bases, with 5 bases of the junction left unmatched. CDR3 sequence: CASSLLDRVTDTQYF. CDR3 DNA sequence: TGCGCCAGCAGCTTATTAGACAGGGTCACAGATACGCAGTATTTT.

This clonotype was detected many times. The chain carries TRBV20-1 and TRBJ2-1; 9 bases are a match to TRBD1. The V and J ends lost 3 bases and 7 bases, in that order; junction bases with no gene match: 22. The CDR3 totals 19 residues. Germline CDR1 is DFQATT and CDR2 is SNEGSKA (reference sequence). This CDR3 reads CSARDRTGAANSPANEQFF. The CDR3 DNA follows: TGCAGTGCTAGGGACAGGACAGGGGCCGCTAACTCACCTGCGAATGAGCAGTTCTTC.

This clonotype was counted many times. The chain combines TRBV28 with TRBJ2-2; D assignment may be TRBD1 or TRBD2 (6 bases each). CDR3 length: 16 residues. V was trimmed by 8 bases and J by 6 bases, leaving 22 bases between them. Germline CDR1 MDHEN, CDR2 SYDVKM. CDR3 region: CASALSGGQMSGELFF. CDR3 DNA sequence: TGTGCCAGCGCTCTAAGTGGGGGGCAAATGTCCGGGGAGCTGTTTTTT.

This clonotype was seen a few times. The J gene is TRBJ2-7, the V gene TRBV6-1; 7 nucleotides align to TRBD1. Per the germline V gene, CDR1 is MNHNS and CDR2 is SASEGT. V trimming: 2 bases; J trimming: 3 bases; junction bases outside the gene matches: 7. There are 15 residues in the CDR3. As DNA, the CDR3 is TGTGCCAGCAGTGAACTGTTGACAGGGCGCTACGAGCAGTACGTC. This codes for CASSELLTGRYEQYV.

Points on this clonotype: This may be a read error, as it is one base from a much larger clone. This chain uses TRBV20-1 with TRBJ2-3; 11 bases are shared with TRBD2. This CDR3 spans 21 amino acids. Germline V gene sequence: CDR1 DFQATT, CDR2 SNEGSKA (reference sequence). The CDR3 DNA follows: TGCTGTGCTAGTACGGGTTGGGAGGGGAAAATCGGGACTAGCGGCTTAGATACGCAGTATTTT. Translating it yields CCASTGWEGKIGTSGLDTQYF.

This clonotype was picked up many times. The chain employs TRBV14 and TRBJ1-6; D is ambiguous. The V and J ends lost 3 bases and 6 bases respectively, with 9 bases between them. This CDR3 has 14 residues. CDR1 SGHDN and CDR2 FVKESK come from the germline V gene. This chain's CDR3 is CASSQSQANSPLHF. The DNA of the CDR3 is TGTGCCAGCAGCCAGTCTCAGGCTAATTCACCCCTCCACTTT.

In its sample, this clonotype was seen many times. V and J are TRBV29-1 and TRBJ2-7, with D maybe TRBD2 (5 bases). V lost 4 bases to trimming and J lost 1 base, with 17 bases between them. The CDR3 totals 15 residues. CDR1 is SQVTM, CDR2 ANQGSEA, per germline. As DNA, the CDR3 is TGCAGCGTTGCAGAGCTGCCCCGGGGATCCTACGAGCAGTACGTC. Encoded protein: CSVAELPRGSYEQYV.

This clonotype appeared many times. The chain couples TRBV12-3 or TRBV12-4 to TRBJ2-5; TRBD1 agrees at 10 bases. Losses at the gene ends were 3 bases for V and 5 bases for J; bases not matched to a gene: 3. The CDR3 runs 14 residues. Here the CDR3 DNA reads TGTGCCAGCAGTTTGGGACAGGGGAGGGAGACCCAGTACTTC. This gives the protein CASSLGQGRETQYF.

This clonotype has at least ten counts. This sequence joins TRBV20-1 and TRBJ1-1; weak D call: TRBD1 (5 bases). Germline lookup yields CDR1 DFQATT and CDR2 SNEGSKA (reference sequence). With 6 bases removed from V and 6 bases from J, the gap between germline ends came to 14 bases. This CDR3 comprises 12 residues. CDR3 region: CSAQRPGSEAFF. DNA for the CDR3: TGCAGTGCCCAACGGCCAGGGTCTGAAGCTTTCTTT.

This clonotype was recorded a few times. The CDR3 DNA reads as TGCGCCAGCAGTCAAACAGCTAACTATGGCTACACCTTC. The encoded protein is CASSQTANYGYTF. V usage is TRBV4-1 and J usage is TRBJ1-2, with D unresolved. The V end lost 6 bases, the J end lost 0 bases, and 8 bases lay between the germline ends. The CDR3 extends over 13 amino acids. The germline V gene has CDR1 MGHRA and CDR2 YSYEKL.

The chain is built from TRBV2 and TRBJ2-5, with 12 bases lining up with TRBD1. The CDR3 loop spans 16 amino acids. Trimming took 7 bases from V and 4 from J; bases not matched to a gene: 10. Germline CDR1 is SNHLY and CDR2 is FYNNEI. The CDR3 DNA sequence: TGTGCCAGCACCGACCGGGGGACAGGGGGCGGAGAGACCCAGTACTTC. Translated, it gives CASTDRGTGGGETQYF.

This clonotype was recorded at least ten times. This chain uses TRBV7-8 with TRBJ2-2; 7 bases align to TRBD1. V was pared by 4 bases and J by 0 bases, with 5 bases of the junction left unmatched. Germline loops: CDR1 SGHVS, CDR2 FQNEAQ. This CDR3 contains 16 residues. For the CDR3, the DNA is TGTGCCAGCAGCTCAAGGGACAGACCGAACACCGGGGAGCTGTTTTTT. Protein product: CASSSRDRPNTGELFF.

This clonotype came up many times. The V and J genes are TRBV9 and TRBJ2-7; TRBD1 is a possible D gene (6 bases). CDR3 size: 15 residues. Germline CDR1 and CDR2: SGDLS and YYNGEE. The V end lost 0 bases, the J end lost 4 bases, and 14 bases lay between the germline ends. The CDR3: CASSVAGQLVYEQYF. CDR3 nucleotides: TGTGCCAGCAGCGTAGCAGGACAGCTGGTGTACGAGCAGTACTTC.

In this sample, this clonotype turned up many times. V usage is TRBV20-1 and J usage is TRBJ2-1; D is possibly TRBD2 (7 bases). The CDR3 contains 14 residues. Trimming took 2 bases from V and 0 from J, leaving 8 bases between them. Germline V gene lookup returns CDR1 DFQATT and CDR2 SNEGSKA (reference sequence). DNA for the CDR3: TGCAGTGCTAGAAGGGGGGGCTCCTACAATGAGCAGTTCTTC. The encoded protein is CSARRGGSYNEQFF.

This clonotype has ten or more counts. The chain combines TRBV29-1 with TRBJ1-4; no firm D call. The V gene's germline CDR1 is SQVTM and CDR2 ANQGSEA. Deletions cut 0 bases from V and 10 bases from J, with 9 bases between. The CDR3 is 12 amino acids. CDR3 region: CSVEDSEGKLFF. CDR3 DNA: TGCAGCGTTGAAGATAGCGAGGGAAAACTGTTTTTT.

This clonotype has at least ten counts. The chain couples TRBV5-4 to TRBJ1-1; D is uncertain. CDR3 length: 16 residues. Trimming left V 0 bases short and J 4 bases short, with 16 bases between. The V gene's germline CDR1 is SGHNT and CDR2 YYREEE (reference sequence). The CDR3 DNA sequence: TGTGCCAGCAGCTTGGACAGAGACTCGATCGGCACTGAAGCTTTCTTT. Protein sequence: CASSLDRDSIGTEAFF.

This clonotype was seen a few times. The genes are TRBV27 and TRBJ1-5; 7 bases fit TRBD1. In germline, CDR1 is MNHEY, CDR2 SMNVEV (reference sequence). CDR3 size: 14 residues. The V and J ends lost 6 bases and 5 bases, in that order; junction bases with no gene match: 7. Written as DNA, the CDR3 is TGTGCCAGCAGGTCCGGACAGGCCCATCAGCCCCAGCATTTT. It codes for CASRSGQAHQPQHF.

In this sample, this clonotype turned up many times. This sequence joins TRBV7-2 and TRBJ2-5, with TRBD2 as a possible D gene (5 bases). V lost 1 base, J lost 5 bases, and 8 bases lay in between. CDR3 length equals 13 residues. Germline values: CDR1 SGHTA, CDR2 FQGNSA. In DNA, the CDR3 is TGTGCCAGCAGCTTAGTTCCGGGGGAGACCCAGTACTTC. Translated: CASSLVPGETQYF.

This clonotype was detected ten times or more. Written as DNA, the CDR3 is TGCGCCAGCAGGCTGCCTACAGGGAAAGTTGGCACTGAAGCTTTCTTT. This codes for CASRLPTGKVGTEAFF. The rearrangement links TRBV5-1 to TRBJ1-1; a possible D gene is TRBD1 (6 bases). The CDR3 runs 16 residues. The V end lost 5 bases, the J end lost 4 bases, and 21 bases lay between the germline ends. Germline-derived CDR1 and CDR2 are SGHRS and YFSETQ.

This clonotype was counted ten times or more. The gene calls are TRBV7-8 and TRBJ2-3; 13 positions agree with TRBD2. The CDR3 totals 16 residues. V shed 5 bases and J 4 bases; nucleotides not matched to a gene: 6. Germline CDR1 and CDR2: SGHVS and FQNEAQ. The CDR3 DNA reads TGTGCCAGCAGCAAACGACTAGCGGGGGGATCAGATACGCAGTATTTT. Amino acid sequence: CASSKRLAGGSDTQYF.

This clonotype has ten or more counts. V usage is TRBV29-1 and J usage is TRBJ1-1, with D possibly being TRBD1 (6 bases). Looked up from germline, CDR1 is SQVTM and CDR2 is ANQGSEA. The CDR3 extends over 14 amino acids. V was shortened by 1 base and J by 11 bases, with 20 bases between the two germline ends. DNA for the CDR3: TGCAGCGTTGAAGTTAGAGCAGGGGTGAGCGGGGCTTTCTTT. Encoded protein: CSVEVRAGVSGAFF.

This clonotype was detected many times. V is TRBV6-2 or TRBV6-3 and J is TRBJ1-2, with D hard to call. Germline V lookup: CDR1 MNHEY, CDR2 SVGEGT. CDR3 length: 15 residues. V shed 6 bases and J shed 8 bases, with 22 bases lying between them. The CDR3 spells CASSHSPEDLDGYTF. The CDR3 DNA reads as TGTGCCAGCAGCCACTCCCCGGAGGATTTGGACGGCTACACCTTC.

This clonotype showed up many times. The rearrangement joins TRBV29-1 to TRBJ1-1; 9 bases map to TRBD1. This CDR3 region has 14 residues. The germline CDR1 and CDR2 sequences are SQVTM and ANQGSEA. After removal of 6 bases from V and 6 bases from J, the junction contained 11 bases not matched to a gene. The CDR3 region is CSVKAGTGLPEAFF. Written as DNA, the CDR3 is TGCAGCGTGAAAGCCGGGACAGGGCTCCCTGAAGCTTTCTTT.

There are many counts of this clonotype. The V gene is TRBV5-5, the J gene TRBJ2-7; TRBD1 is a possible D gene (6 bases). Germline assignment: CDR1 SGHKS and CDR2 YYEKEE (reference sequence). V was clipped by 0 bases and J by 2 bases, with 12 bases between them. CDR3 length equals 15 residues. CDR3 sequence reads: CASSLAQGYTYEQYV. The CDR3 DNA reads as TGTGCCAGCAGCTTGGCGCAGGGGTACACCTACGAGCAGTACGTC.

The chain uses TRBV10-3 and TRBJ2-1; 8 bases are shared with TRBD2. Unmatched junction bases numbered 5, after V lost 5 bases and J lost 8 bases. The CDR3 loop spans 13 amino acids. The germline gives CDR1 ENHRY, CDR2 SYGVKD. In DNA form, the CDR3 reads TGTGCCATCAGTCCGGGACTAGGTGATGAGCAGTTCTTC. This codes for CAISPGLGDEQFF.

This clonotype was seen many times. V and J are TRBV20-1 and TRBJ2-3; 9 bases agree with TRBD2. Germline V CDR1 and CDR2: DFQATT, SNEGSKA (reference sequence). The CDR3 has 17 residues. The V segment lost 0 bases and the J segment 5 bases; nucleotides outside the gene matches: 12. The DNA of the CDR3 is TGCAGTGCTAGAGATCCTCGCGGGGGGGCGTTGGGAGATACGCAGTATTTT. Residues: CSARDPRGGALGDTQYF.

This clonotype was picked up many times. This rearrangement joins TRBV29-1 to TRBJ2-3; the D is unclear. CDR3 length: 11 residues. Germline V gene data show CDR1 as SQVTM and CDR2 as ANQGSEA. V lost 2 bases, J lost 4 bases, and 4 bases lay in between. The CDR3 region is CSVEFSDTQYF. CDR3 coding DNA: TGCAGCGTTGAATTCTCAGATACGCAGTATTTT.

This clonotype was observed many times. This sequence joins TRBV27 and TRBJ2-6; D unclear. CDR1 is MNHEY and CDR2 is SMNVEV in the germline V gene (reference sequence). Trimming cost V 4 bases and J 0 bases, with 4 bases left between them. The CDR3 is 14 amino acids. In DNA form, the CDR3 reads TGTGCCAGCAGTTCCGTCTCTGGGGCCAACGTCCTGACTTTC. It yields the protein CASSSVSGANVLTF.

In this sample, this clonotype turned up many times. CDR3 region: CASSLALDGELFF. The CDR3 DNA reads TGCGCCAGCAGCTTGGCATTGGACGGGGAGCTGTTTTTT. This rearrangement joins TRBV5-1 to TRBJ2-2; D remains ambiguous. CDR3 size: 13 residues. CDR1 is SGHRS, CDR2 YFSETQ, per germline. Trimming took off 0 bases at V and 7 bases at J, with 7 bases between the two ends.